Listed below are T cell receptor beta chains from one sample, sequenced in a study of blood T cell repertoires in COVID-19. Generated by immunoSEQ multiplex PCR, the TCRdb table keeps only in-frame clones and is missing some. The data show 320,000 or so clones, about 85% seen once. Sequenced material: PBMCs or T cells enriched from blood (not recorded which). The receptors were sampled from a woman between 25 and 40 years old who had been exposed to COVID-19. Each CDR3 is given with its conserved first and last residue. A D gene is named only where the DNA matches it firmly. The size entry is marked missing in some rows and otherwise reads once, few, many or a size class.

CDR3nt: TGTGCCATCAGTTCAGGACTAGCGGGGAATTACGAGCAGTACTTC
CDR3aa: CAISSGLAGNYEQYF
v_gene: TRBV10-3
abundance: NA
j_gene: TRBJ2-7
d_gene: TRBD2
len: 15

CDR3nt: TGTGCCAGCAGTAGCGGACCCCCGCAGTTCTTC
CDR3aa: CASSSGPPQFF
v_gene: TRBV12-3/TRBV12-4
abundance: once
j_gene: TRBJ2-1
d_gene: NA
len: 11

CDR3nt: TGTGCCAGCAGTCCCCGGACAGGGGCCGGGGAGCTGTTTTTT
CDR3aa: CASSPRTGAGELFF
v_gene: TRBV2
abundance: NA
j_gene: TRBJ2-2
d_gene: TRBD1
len: 14

CDR3nt: TGTGCCAGCAGCAAAAAACGGACAGGGAGGGCCAATCAGCCCCAGCATTTT
CDR3aa: CASSKKRTGRANQPQHF
v_gene: TRBV6-2/TRBV6-3
abundance: NA
j_gene: TRBJ1-5
d_gene: TRBD1
len: 17

CDR3nt: TGTGCCAGCAGTCTCGACAGGTCCATAGAGTACTTC
CDR3aa: CASSLDRSIEYF
v_gene: TRBV2
abundance: NA
j_gene: TRBJ2-5
d_gene: NA
len: 12

CDR3nt: TGCAGTGCTAGAGATCAGAGCTACACCTTC
CDR3aa: CSARDQSYTF
v_gene: TRBV20-1
abundance: NA
j_gene: TRBJ1-2
d_gene: NA
len: 10

CDR3nt: TGCGCCAGCAGCGTACCTACACAGGGGAATGAAAAACTGTTTTTT
CDR3aa: CASSVPTQGNEKLFF
v_gene: TRBV5-1
abundance: NA
j_gene: TRBJ1-4
d_gene: TRBD1
len: 15

CDR3nt: TGCGCCAGCAGCCAAGACCAGGGATATGGCTACACCTTC
CDR3aa: CASSQDQGYGYTF
v_gene: TRBV4-3
abundance: NA
j_gene: TRBJ1-2
d_gene: NA
len: 13

CDR3nt: TGCGCCAGCAGCCAAGGGACTAACCCCTCCTACAATGAGCAGTTCTTC
CDR3aa: CASSQGTNPSYNEQFF
v_gene: TRBV4-3
abundance: NA
j_gene: TRBJ2-1
d_gene: NA
len: 16

CDR3nt: TGCGCCAGCAGTGACGCCGGGAGCTCCTACAATGAGCAGTTCTTC
CDR3aa: CASSDAGSSYNEQFF
v_gene: TRBV10-1
abundance: once
j_gene: TRBJ2-1
d_gene: NA
len: 15

CDR3nt: TGTGCCAGCAGCGCAGGGCAACCTGGAAACACCATATATTTT
CDR3aa: CASSAGQPGNTIYF
v_gene: TRBV2
abundance: NA
j_gene: TRBJ1-3
d_gene: NA
len: 14

CDR3nt: TGTGCCAGCAGAGGGACAGCAGAAAAACTGTTTTTT
CDR3aa: CASRGTAEKLFF
v_gene: TRBV2
abundance: NA
j_gene: TRBJ1-4
d_gene: TRBD1
len: 12

CDR3nt: TGTGCTAGTGGTCGGACAGGTAACACAGATACGCAGTATTTT
CDR3aa: CASGRTGNTDTQYF
v_gene: TRBV12-5
abundance: NA
j_gene: TRBJ2-3
d_gene: TRBD1
len: 14

CDR3nt: TGTGCCAGCAGGAGCGGACAGGGGGAGGATTCACCCCTCCACTTT
CDR3aa: CASRSGQGEDSPLHF
v_gene: TRBV6-5
abundance: once
j_gene: TRBJ1-6
d_gene: TRBD1
len: 15

CDR3nt: TGTGCCAGCAGTCCCACGGCGGGGGGGTTGGACACTGAAGCTTTCTTT
CDR3aa: CASSPTAGGLDTEAFF
v_gene: TRBV28
abundance: NA
j_gene: TRBJ1-1
d_gene: NA
len: 16

CDR3nt: TGTGCCTGGTTTCTCTTAACAGGGAACACTGAAGCTTTCTTT
CDR3aa: CAWFLLTGNTEAFF
v_gene: TRBV30
abundance: NA
j_gene: TRBJ1-1
d_gene: NA
len: 14

CDR3nt: TGTGCCAGCAGTCTCGTACAGGGGCCCCTCACTGAAGCTTTCTTT
CDR3aa: CASSLVQGPLTEAFF
v_gene: TRBV28
abundance: NA
j_gene: TRBJ1-1
d_gene: TRBD1
len: 15

CDR3nt: TGTGCCAGCAGCCCTACCGGGACAGCGAACACCGGGGAGCTGTTTTTT
CDR3aa: CASSPTGTANTGELFF
v_gene: TRBV11-2
abundance: NA
j_gene: TRBJ2-2
d_gene: TRBD1
len: 16

CDR3nt: TGTGCCACCAGTGATGAACCCGACAGATATGGCTACACCTTC
CDR3aa: CATSDEPDRYGYTF
v_gene: TRBV24-1
abundance: NA
j_gene: TRBJ1-2
d_gene: NA
len: 14

CDR3nt: TGTGCCAGCAGTGAGGGACTCATTAGCGGGGGCAATCAGCCCCAGCATTTT
CDR3aa: CASSEGLISGGNQPQHF
v_gene: TRBV6-1
abundance: NA
j_gene: TRBJ1-5
d_gene: NA
len: 17

CDR3nt: TGCAGTGCTAGTTTGGCTGCAGATACGCAGTATTTT
CDR3aa: CSASLAADTQYF
v_gene: TRBV20-1
abundance: once
j_gene: TRBJ2-3
d_gene: NA
len: 12

CDR3nt: TGTGCCAGTAGGCCGGGACACTCTGGAAACACCATATATTTT
CDR3aa: CASRPGHSGNTIYF
v_gene: TRBV19
abundance: NA
j_gene: TRBJ1-3
d_gene: NA
len: 14

CDR3nt: TGTGCCAGCAGTATCTCCCGGGGAGTGAATCAGCCCCAGCATTTT
CDR3aa: CASSISRGVNQPQHF
v_gene: TRBV19
abundance: NA
j_gene: TRBJ1-5
d_gene: NA
len: 15

CDR3nt: TGTGCCAGCAGACGCCCGGGTCCCTGGGAAGAGACCCAGTACTTC
CDR3aa: CASRRPGPWEETQYF
v_gene: TRBV5-4
abundance: NA
j_gene: TRBJ2-5
d_gene: NA
len: 15

CDR3nt: TGTGCCAGCAGTTTAAGTGGAGGGTTTGACTACGAGCAGTACTTC
CDR3aa: CASSLSGGFDYEQYF
v_gene: TRBV27
abundance: NA
j_gene: TRBJ2-7
d_gene: NA
len: 15